The 8 T cell receptor beta chains reported below all come from one sample, sequenced in a study of T cell clonality in common variable immunodeficiency. Measured with immunoSEQ multiplex PCR; TCRdb has only the in-frame clones, and not every one. The counts give approximately 5,700 clones, none of them seen only once; 11% to 15% is held by the top ten. Findings and caveats of the study: Reportedly, TCR beta sequences from common variable immunodeficiency showed fewer deletions and N-nucleotide insertions.

Antigens for these TCRs are unknown. Input material: peripheral blood mononuclear cells. These receptors all stem from a human donor with common variable immunodeficiency.

This clone came up many times. The read ends 3 residues before the CDR3 terminus; that terminus is restored from the germline J gene. The chain links TRBV6-2 or TRBV6-3 to TRBJ2-5; weak D call: TRBD1 (5 bases). Between the trimmed V and J ends, which lost 11 bases and 2 bases, there was a span of 12 bases. The length of the CDR3 is 12 residues. Germline CDR1 is MNHEY and CDR2 is SVGEGT. Here the CDR3 reads CAAAGLQETQYF. Incomplete CDR3 DNA: TGTGCCGCAGCAGGGCTTCAAGAGACC.

This clone was detected only a few times. The read terminates 3 residues before the CDR3 end, so the remaining end is supplied by the germline J gene. The V gene is TRBV5-6, the J gene TRBJ2-7; D remains unclear. Trimming removed 0 bases at V and 3 bases at J, with 13 bases between. The CDR3 runs to 15 residues. Germline V gene sequence: CDR1 SGHDT, CDR2 YYEEEE. The CDR3 region is CASSLVSWQDYEQYF. CDR3 bases read: TGTGCCAGCAGCTTGGTTTCGTGGCAGGACTACGAG.

CDR3 DNA, as far as it was read: TGTGCCAGCAGCTTAAGCGGGAGCCTTTACAATGAG. Amino acids: CASSLSGSLYNE. The full CDR3 is CASSLSGSLYNEQFF. The chain employs TRBV7-2 and TRBJ2-1, with 8 bases fitting TRBD2. The observed sequence ends 3 residues before the CDR3 terminus, with the missing tail filled in from the germline J gene. Germline values: CDR1 SGHTA, CDR2 FQGNSA. This CDR3 is built from 15 residues. The junction had 4 bases not matched to a gene; V was cut back by 2 bases and J by 4 bases.

This clone was counted a few times. The CDR3 protein is CASSLDRDQPQHF. The CDR3 DNA, read in part, is TGTGCCAGCTCACTAGACAGGGATCAGCCC. This sequence joins TRBV18 and TRBJ1-5, with 7 bases lining up with TRBD1. The CDR3 end lies 3 residues beyond the end of the read and is filled in from the germline J gene. The J segment lost 5 bases and the V segment lost 4 bases, leaving 2 bases of the junction unmatched. The CDR3 totals 13 residues. Germline CDR1 reads KGHSH; CDR2 reads LQKENI.

Worth noting for this clone: The read terminates 3 residues ahead of where the CDR3 ends, so the germline J gene completes it. V is TRBV7-9 and J is TRBJ2-3; possibly TRBD2 for D (5 bases). There are 11 residues in the CDR3. CDR1 SEHNR and CDR2 FQNEAQ come from the germline V gene (reference sequence). CDR3 in amino acids: CASSYPGAQYF. The CDR3 bases that were read are TGTGCCAGCAGCTACCCCGGGGCG.

This clone has just a few counts. Read data end 3 residues before the CDR3 end; the end is taken from the germline J gene. The V and J genes are TRBV18 and TRBJ1-1, with 9 bases identical to TRBD1. The CDR3 spans 15 residues. The germline V gene has CDR1 KGHSH and CDR2 LQKENI. V trimming: 0 bases; J trimming: 6 bases; junction bases outside the gene matches: 5. The CDR3 protein is CASSPPGQGSAEAFF. Partial CDR3 DNA: TGTGCCAGCTCACCACCGGGACAGGGTTCCGCTGAA.

This clone ranks as medium-sized. From the germline J gene comes the end of the CDR3, since the read stops 3 residues before it. J is TRBJ2-7 and V is TRBV5-1, with 7 bases lining up with TRBD1. This CDR3 spans 15 amino acids. Looked up from germline, CDR1 is SGHRS and CDR2 is YFSETQ. The ends lost 0 bases at V and 4 bases at J; junction bases unmatched: 7. The sequenced CDR3 bases are TGCGCCAGCAGCTTGGGGGGAACAGGGGCTTACGAG. Encoded protein: CASSLGGTGAYE. The whole CDR3 protein is CASSLGGTGAYEQYF.

CDR3 amino acids: CASSFSREGRRETQYF. The covered CDR3 bases are TGTGCCAGTAGTTTTTCCCGGGAGGGGAGGAGAGAGACC. V and J are TRBV19 and TRBJ2-5, with TRBD2 matching over 8 bases. The read ends 3 residues before the CDR3 terminus; that terminus is restored from the germline J gene. V was pared by 5 bases and J by 4 bases, with 12 bases of the junction left unmatched. Germline V gives CDR1 LNHDA, CDR2 SQIVND (reference sequence). The CDR3 totals 16 residues.